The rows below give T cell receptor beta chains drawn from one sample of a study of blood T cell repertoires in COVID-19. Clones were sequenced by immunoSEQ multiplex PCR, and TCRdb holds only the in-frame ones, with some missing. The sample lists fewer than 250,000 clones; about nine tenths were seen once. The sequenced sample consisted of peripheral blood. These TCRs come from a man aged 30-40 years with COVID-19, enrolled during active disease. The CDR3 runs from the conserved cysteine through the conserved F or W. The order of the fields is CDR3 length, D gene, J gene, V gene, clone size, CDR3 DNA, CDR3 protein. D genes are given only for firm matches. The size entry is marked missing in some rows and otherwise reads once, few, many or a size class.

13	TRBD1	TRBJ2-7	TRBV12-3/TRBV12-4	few	TGTGCCAGCGTTTTGGGGACAGGGAACGAGCAGTACTTC	CASVLGTGNEQYF
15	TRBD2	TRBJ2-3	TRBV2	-	TGTGCCAGCAGTCGACTAGCGGGGGGGCCTGATACGCAGTATTTT	CASSRLAGGPDTQYF
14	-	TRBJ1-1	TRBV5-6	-	TGTGCCAGCAGCTTGGGGGGCGTGGGCACTGAAGCTTTCTTT	CASSLGGVGTEAFF
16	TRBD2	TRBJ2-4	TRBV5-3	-	TGTGCCAGAGTAGCGGGGGGGCAACTAGCCAAAAACATTCAGTACTTC	CARVAGGQLAKNIQYF
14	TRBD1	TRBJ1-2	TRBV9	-	TGTGCCAGCAGCGTGGACAGGGAGGGCTATGGCTACACCTTC	CASSVDREGYGYTF
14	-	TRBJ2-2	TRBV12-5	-	TGTGCTAGTGGTTTGGTGACAGAGACCGGGGAGCTGTTTTTT	CASGLVTETGELFF
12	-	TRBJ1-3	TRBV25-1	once	TGTGCCACATCACTCTCTGGAAACACCATATATTTT	CATSLSGNTIYF
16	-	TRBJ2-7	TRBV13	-	TGTGCCAGCAGCTTAGCGTTAGTAGCCCCGATGGACGAGCAGTACTTC	CASSLALVAPMDEQYF
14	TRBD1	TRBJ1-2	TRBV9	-	TGTGCCAGCAGCACCCGGACAGGGGGCGGTGGCTACACCTTC	CASSTRTGGGGYTF
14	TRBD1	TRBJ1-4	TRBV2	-	TGTGCCAGCAGTGGTGGAGGGGGCCCTGAAAAACTGTTTTTT	CASSGGGGPEKLFF
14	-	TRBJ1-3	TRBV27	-	TGTGCCAGCAGTTTGGAAAGGGGTGGAAACACCATATATTTT	CASSLERGGNTIYF
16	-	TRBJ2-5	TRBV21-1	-	TGTGCCAGCAGCAATTGGTCGCGGGGGTCCCAAGAGACCCAGTACTTC	CASSNWSRGSQETQYF
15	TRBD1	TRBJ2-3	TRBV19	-	TGTGCCAGTAGTCCTCGGACAGGGGGAACAGATACGCAGTATTTT	CASSPRTGGTDTQYF
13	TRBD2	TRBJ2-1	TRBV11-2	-	TGTGCCAGCACCCTGACTAGCGGGAATGAGCAGTTCTTC	CASTLTSGNEQFF
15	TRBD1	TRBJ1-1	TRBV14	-	TGTGCCAGCAGCCTTGAGTGGACAGGGCACACTGAAGCTTTCTTT	CASSLEWTGHTEAFF
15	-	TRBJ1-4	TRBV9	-	TGTGCCAGCAGCCCGGGGGGCAGGGTCTGGGAAAAACTGTTTTTT	CASSPGGRVWEKLFF
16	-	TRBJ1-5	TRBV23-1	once	TGCGCCAGCAGTCAATCAAGTACAGGGAGCGGTCAGCCCCAGCATTTT	CASSQSSTGSGQPQHF
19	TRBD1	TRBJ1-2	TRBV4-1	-	TGCGCCAGCAGCCAAGTGGTACCAACCGGGACAGGCGTCAACTATGGCTACACCTTC	CASSQVVPTGTGVNYGYTF
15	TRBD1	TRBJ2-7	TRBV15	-	TGTGCCACCAGCAGATCCGGGACAGGTACTTACGAGCAGTACTTC	CATSRSGTGTYEQYF
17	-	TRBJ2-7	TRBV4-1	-	TGCGCCAGCAGCCAAGATCTTGGTAGCCCCCTTGCCTACGAGCAGTACTTC	CASSQDLGSPLAYEQYF
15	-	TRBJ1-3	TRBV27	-	TGTGCGACCCTCACAGGTTTCTGGGCTGGAAACACCATATATTTT	CATLTGFWAGNTIYF
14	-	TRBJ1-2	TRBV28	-	TGTGCCAGCAGGGAGGAGGGGCCCAACTATGGCTACACCTTC	CASREEGPNYGYTF
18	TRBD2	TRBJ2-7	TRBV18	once	TGTGCCAGCTCACCATTTGCGACTAGCGGGGTTTCCTCCTACGAGCAGTACTTC	CASSPFATSGVSSYEQYF
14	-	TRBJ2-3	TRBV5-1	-	TGCGCCAGCAGCTACGGAGCCCGCACAGATACGCAGTATTTT	CASSYGARTDTQYF